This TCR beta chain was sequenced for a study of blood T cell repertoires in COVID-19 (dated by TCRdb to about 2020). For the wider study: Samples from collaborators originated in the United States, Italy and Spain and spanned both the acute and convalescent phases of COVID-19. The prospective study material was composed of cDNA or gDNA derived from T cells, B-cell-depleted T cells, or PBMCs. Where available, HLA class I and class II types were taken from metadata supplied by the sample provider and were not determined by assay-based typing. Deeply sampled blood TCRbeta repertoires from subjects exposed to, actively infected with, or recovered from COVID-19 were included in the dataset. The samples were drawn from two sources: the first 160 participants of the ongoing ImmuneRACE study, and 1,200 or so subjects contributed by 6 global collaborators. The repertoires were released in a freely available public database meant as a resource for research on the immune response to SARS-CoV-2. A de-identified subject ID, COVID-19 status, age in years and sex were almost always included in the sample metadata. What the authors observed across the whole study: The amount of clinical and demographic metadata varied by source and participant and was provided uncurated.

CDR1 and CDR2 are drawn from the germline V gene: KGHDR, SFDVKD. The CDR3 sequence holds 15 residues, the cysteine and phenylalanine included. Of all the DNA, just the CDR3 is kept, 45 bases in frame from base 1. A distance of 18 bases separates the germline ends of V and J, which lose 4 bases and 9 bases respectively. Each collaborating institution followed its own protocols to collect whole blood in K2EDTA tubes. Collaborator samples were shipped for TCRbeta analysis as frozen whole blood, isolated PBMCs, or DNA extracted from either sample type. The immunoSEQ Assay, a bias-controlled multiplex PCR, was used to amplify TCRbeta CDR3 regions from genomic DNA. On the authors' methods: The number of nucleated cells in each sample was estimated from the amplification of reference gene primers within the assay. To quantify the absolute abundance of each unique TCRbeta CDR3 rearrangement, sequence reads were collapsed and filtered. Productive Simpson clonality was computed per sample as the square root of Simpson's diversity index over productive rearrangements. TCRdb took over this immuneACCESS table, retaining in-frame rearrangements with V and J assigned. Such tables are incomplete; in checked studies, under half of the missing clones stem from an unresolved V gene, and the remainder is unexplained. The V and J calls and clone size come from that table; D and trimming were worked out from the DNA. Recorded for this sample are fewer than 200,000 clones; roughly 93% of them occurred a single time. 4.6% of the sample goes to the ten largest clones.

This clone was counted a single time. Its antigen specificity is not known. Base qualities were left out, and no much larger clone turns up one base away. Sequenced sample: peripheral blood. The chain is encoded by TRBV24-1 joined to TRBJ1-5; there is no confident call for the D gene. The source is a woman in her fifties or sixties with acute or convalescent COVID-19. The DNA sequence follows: TGTGCCACCAGTGAGGTCGTATGCGACTGGCCGCCCCAGCATTTT. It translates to CATSEVVCDWPPQHF.